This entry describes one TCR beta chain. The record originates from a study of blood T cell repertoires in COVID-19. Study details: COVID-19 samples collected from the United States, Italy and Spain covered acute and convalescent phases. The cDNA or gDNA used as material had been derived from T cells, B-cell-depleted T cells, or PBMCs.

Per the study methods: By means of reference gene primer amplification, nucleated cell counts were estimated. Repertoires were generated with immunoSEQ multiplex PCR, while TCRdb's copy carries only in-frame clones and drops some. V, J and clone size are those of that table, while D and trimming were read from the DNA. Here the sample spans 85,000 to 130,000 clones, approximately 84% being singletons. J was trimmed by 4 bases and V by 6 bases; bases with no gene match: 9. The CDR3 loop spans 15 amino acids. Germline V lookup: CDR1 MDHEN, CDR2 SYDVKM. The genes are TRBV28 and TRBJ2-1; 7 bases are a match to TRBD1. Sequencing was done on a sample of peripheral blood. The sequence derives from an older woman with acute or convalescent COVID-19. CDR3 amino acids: CASRIAGTVYNEQFF. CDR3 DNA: TGTGCCAGCAGGATAGCCGGGACAGTTTACAATGAGCAGTTCTTC.